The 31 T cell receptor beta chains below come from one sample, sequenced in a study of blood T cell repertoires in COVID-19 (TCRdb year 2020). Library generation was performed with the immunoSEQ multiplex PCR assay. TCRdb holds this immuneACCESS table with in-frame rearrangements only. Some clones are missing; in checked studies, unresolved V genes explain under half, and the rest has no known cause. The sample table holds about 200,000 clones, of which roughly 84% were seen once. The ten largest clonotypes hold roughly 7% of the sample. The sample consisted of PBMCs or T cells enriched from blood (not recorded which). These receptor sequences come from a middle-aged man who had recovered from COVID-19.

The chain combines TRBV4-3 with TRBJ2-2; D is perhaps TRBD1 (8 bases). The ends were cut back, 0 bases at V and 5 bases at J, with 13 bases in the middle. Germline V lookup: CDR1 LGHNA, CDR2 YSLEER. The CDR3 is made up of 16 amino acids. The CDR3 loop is CASSQDPQGGTGELFF. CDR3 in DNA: TGCGCCAGCAGCCAAGACCCACAGGGGGGGACCGGGGAGCTGTTTTTT.

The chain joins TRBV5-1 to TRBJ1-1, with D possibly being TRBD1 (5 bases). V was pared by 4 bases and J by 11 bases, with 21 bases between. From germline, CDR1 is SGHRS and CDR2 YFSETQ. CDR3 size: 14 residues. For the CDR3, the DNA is TGCGCCAGCAGCGACCATCAGGGCGGCTCTGTCGCTTTCTTT. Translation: CASSDHQGGSVAFF.

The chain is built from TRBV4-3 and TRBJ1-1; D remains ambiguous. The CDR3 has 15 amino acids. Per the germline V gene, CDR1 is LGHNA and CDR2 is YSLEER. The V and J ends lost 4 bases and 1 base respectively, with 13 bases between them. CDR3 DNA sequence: TGCGCCAGCAGCCCAACCTGGGCTCAGAACACTGAAGCTTTCTTT. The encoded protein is CASSPTWAQNTEAFF.

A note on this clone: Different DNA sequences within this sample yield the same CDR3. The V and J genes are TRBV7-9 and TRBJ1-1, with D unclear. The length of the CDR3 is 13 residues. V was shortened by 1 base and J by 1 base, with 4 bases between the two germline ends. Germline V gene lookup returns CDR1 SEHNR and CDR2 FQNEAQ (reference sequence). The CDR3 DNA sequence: TGTGCCAGCAGCTTAGGCAGGAACACTGAAGCTTTCTTT. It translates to CASSLGRNTEAFF.

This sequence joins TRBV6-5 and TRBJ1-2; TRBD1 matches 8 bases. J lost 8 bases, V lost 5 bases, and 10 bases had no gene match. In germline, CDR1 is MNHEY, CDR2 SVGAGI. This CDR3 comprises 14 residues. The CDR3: CASSPGDRRSGYTF. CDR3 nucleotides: TGTGCCAGCAGTCCAGGGGACAGGAGATCGGGCTACACCTTC.

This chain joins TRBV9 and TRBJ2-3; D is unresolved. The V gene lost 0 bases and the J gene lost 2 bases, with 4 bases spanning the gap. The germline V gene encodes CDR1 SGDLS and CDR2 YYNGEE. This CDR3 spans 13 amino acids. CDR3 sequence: CASSVANTDTQYF. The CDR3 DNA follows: TGTGCCAGCAGCGTAGCAAACACAGATACGCAGTATTTT.

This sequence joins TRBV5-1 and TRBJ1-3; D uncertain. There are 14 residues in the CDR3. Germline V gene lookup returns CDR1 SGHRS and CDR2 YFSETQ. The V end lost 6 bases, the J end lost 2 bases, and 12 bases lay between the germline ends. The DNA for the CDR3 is TGCGCCAGCAAGCTCAATCTTGCTGGAAACACCATATATTTT. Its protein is CASKLNLAGNTIYF.

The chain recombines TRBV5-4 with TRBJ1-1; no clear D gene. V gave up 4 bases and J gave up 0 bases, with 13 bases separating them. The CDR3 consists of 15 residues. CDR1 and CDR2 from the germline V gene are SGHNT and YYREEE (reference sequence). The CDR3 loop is CASSPGGFMNTEAFF. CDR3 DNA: TGTGCCAGCAGCCCAGGAGGGTTCATGAACACTGAAGCTTTCTTT.

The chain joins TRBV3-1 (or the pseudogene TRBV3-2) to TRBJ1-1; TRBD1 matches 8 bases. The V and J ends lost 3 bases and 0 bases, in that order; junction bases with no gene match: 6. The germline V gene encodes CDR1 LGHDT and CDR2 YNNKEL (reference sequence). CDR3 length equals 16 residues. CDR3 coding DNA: TGTGCCAGCAGCCACAGGGGGCGAGACCTGAACACTGAAGCTTTCTTT. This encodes CASSHRGRDLNTEAFF.

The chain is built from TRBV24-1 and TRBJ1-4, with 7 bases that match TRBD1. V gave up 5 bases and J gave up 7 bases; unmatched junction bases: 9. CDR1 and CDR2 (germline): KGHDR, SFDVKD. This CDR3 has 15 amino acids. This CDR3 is CATSAATGLREKLFF. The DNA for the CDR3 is TGTGCCACCAGTGCCGCGACAGGGTTACGTGAAAAACTGTTTTTT.

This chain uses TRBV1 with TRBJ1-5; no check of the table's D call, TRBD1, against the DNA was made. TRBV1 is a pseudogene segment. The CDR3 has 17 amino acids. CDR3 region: CTSSHPCQGVDNQPQHF. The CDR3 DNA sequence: TGCACCAGCAGCCACCCTTGCCAGGGGGTAGACAATCAGCCCCAGCATTTT.

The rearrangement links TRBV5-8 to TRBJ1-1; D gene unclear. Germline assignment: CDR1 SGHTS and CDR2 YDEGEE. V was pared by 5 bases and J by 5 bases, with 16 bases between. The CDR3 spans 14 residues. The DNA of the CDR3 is TGTGCCAGCAGGTCTAGGCAAGGTGAAACTGAAGCTTTCTTT. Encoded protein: CASRSRQGETEAFF.

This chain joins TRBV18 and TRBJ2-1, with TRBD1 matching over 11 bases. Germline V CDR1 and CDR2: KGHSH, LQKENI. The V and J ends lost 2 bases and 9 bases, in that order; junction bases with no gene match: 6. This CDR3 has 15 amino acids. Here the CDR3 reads CASSPTGTGGSEQFF. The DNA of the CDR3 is TGTGCCAGCTCACCAACCGGGACAGGGGGTAGTGAGCAGTTCTTC.

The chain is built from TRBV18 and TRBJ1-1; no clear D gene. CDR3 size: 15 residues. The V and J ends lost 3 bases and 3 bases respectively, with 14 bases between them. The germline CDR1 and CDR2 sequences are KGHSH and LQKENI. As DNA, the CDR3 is TGTGCCAGCTCACCTCCGAGGAGCCCTGACACTGAAGCTTTCTTT. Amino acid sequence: CASSPPRSPDTEAFF.

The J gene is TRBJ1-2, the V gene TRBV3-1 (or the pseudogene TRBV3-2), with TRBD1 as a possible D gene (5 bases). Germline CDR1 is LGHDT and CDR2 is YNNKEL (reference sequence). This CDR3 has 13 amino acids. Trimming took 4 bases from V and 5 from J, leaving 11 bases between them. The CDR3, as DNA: TGTGCCAGCAGCCCACAGGCCCGGTATGGCTACACCTTC. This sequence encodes CASSPQARYGYTF.

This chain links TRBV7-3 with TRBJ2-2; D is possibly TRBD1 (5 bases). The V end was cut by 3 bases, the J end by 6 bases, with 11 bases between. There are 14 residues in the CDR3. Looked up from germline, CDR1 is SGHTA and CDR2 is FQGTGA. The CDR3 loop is CASSLERGSGELFF. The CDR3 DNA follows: TGTGCCAGCAGCTTGGAAAGGGGTTCCGGGGAGCTGTTTTTT.

CDR3 sequence (DNA): TGTGCCAGCAGCTTGGAGGCGGGGGGGCGGACAGATACGCAGTATTTT. Amino acid sequence: CASSLEAGGRTDTQYF. The V gene is TRBV5-4, the J gene TRBJ2-3; 9 nucleotides line up with TRBD2. The junction had 5 bases not matched to a gene; V was cut back by 0 bases and J by 3 bases. CDR3 length: 16 residues. The germline V gene encodes CDR1 SGHNT and CDR2 YYREEE (reference sequence).

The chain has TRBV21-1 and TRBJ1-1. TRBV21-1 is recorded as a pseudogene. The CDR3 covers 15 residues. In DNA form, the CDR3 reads TGTGCCAGCAGCAAAGCGGGAGACATGAACACTGAAGCTTTCTTT. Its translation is CASSKAGDMNTEAFF.

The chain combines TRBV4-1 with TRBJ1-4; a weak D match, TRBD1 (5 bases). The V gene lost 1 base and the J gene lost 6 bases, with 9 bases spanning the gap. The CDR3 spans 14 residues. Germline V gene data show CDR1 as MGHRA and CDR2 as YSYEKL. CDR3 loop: CASSQAGYDEKLFF. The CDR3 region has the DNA TGCGCCAGCAGCCAAGCAGGGTACGATGAAAAACTGTTTTTT.

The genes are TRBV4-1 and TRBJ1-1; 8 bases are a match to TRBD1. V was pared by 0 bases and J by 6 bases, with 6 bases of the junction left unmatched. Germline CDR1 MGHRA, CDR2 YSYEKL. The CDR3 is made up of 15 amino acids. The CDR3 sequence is CASSQDRTGSPEAFF. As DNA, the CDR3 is TGCGCCAGCAGCCAAGATAGGACAGGGTCCCCTGAAGCTTTCTTT.

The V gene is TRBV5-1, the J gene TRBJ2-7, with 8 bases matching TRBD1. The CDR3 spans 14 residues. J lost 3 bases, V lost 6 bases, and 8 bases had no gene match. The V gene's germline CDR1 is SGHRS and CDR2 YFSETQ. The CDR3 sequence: CASTHGQGGYEQYF. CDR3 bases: TGCGCCAGCACCCATGGACAGGGTGGCTACGAGCAGTACTTC. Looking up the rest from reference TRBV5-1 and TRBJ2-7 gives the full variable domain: KAGVTQTPRYLIKTRGQQVTLSCSPISGHRSVSWYQQTPGQGLQFLFEYFSETQRNKGNFPGRFSGRQFSNSRSEMNVSTLELGDSALYLCASTHGQGGYEQYFGPGTRLTVT.

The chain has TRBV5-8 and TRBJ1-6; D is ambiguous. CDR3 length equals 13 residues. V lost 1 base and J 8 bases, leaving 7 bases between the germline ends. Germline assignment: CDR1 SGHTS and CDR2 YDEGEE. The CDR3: CASSLTGDSPLHF. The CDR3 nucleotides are TGTGCCAGCAGCTTGACCGGGGATTCACCCCTCCACTTT.

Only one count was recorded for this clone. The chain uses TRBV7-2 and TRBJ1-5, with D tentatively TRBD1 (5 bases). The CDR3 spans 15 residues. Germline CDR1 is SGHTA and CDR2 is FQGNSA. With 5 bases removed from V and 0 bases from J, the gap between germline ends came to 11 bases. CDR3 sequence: CASSQGHYSNQPQHF. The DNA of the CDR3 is TGTGCCAGCAGCCAGGGTCATTATAGCAATCAGCCCCAGCATTTT.

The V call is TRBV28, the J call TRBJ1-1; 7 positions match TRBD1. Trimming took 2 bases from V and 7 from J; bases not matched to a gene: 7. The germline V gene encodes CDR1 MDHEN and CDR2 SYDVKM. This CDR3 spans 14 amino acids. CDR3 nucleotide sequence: TGTGCCAGCAGTTTAGTGGGACAGCCTTATGAAGCTTTCTTT. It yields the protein CASSLVGQPYEAFF.

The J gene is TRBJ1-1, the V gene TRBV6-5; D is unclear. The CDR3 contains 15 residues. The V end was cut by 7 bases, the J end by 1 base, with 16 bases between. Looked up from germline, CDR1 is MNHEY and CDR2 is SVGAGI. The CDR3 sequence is CASIPGGTPNTEAFF. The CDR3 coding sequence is TGTGCCAGCATTCCAGGAGGAACCCCGAACACTGAAGCTTTCTTT.

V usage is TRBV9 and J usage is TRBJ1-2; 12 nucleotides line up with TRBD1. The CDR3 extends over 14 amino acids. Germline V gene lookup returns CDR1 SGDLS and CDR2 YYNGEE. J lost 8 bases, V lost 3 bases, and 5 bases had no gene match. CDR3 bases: TGTGCCAGCAGCGGGGACAGGGGGCGTAGCGGCTACACCTTC. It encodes CASSGDRGRSGYTF.

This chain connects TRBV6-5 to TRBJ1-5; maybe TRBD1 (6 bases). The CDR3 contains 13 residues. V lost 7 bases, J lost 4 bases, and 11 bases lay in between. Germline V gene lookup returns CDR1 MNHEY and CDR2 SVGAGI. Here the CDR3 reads CASTATGNQPQHF. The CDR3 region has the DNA TGTGCCAGCACCGCAACAGGGAATCAGCCCCAGCATTTT.

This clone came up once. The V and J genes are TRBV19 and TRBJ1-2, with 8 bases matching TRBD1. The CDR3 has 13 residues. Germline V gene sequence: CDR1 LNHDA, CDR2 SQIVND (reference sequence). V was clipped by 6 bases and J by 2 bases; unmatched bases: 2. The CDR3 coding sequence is TGTGCCAGTAGGACAGGGGTCAACTATGGCTACACCTTC. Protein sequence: CASRTGVNYGYTF. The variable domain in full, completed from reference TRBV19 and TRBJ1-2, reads DGGITQSPKYLFRKEGQNVTLSCEQNLNHDAMYWYRQDPGQGLRLIYYSQIVNDFQKGDIAEGYSVSREKKESFPLTVTSAQKNPTAFYLCASRTGVNYGYTFGSGTRLTVV.

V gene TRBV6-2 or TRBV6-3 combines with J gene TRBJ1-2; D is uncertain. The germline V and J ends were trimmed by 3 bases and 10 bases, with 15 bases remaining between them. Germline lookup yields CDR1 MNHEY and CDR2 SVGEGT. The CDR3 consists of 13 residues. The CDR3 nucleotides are TGTGCCAGCAGTTATCACCAGGCAACGTACTACACCTTC. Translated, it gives CASSYHQATYYTF.

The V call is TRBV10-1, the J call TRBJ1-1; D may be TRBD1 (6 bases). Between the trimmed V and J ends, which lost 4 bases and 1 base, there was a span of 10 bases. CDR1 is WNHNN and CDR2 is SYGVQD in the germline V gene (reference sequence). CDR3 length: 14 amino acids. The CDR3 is CASSAPQGNTEAFF. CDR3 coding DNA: TGCGCCAGCAGTGCCCCACAGGGGAACACTGAAGCTTTCTTT.

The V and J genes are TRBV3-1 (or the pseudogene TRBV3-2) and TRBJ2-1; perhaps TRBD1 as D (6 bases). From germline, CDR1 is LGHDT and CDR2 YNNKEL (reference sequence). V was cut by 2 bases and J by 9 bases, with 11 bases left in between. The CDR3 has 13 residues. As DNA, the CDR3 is TGTGCCAGCAGCCAACCTGGGACAACTGAGCAGTTCTTC. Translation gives CASSQPGTTEQFF.